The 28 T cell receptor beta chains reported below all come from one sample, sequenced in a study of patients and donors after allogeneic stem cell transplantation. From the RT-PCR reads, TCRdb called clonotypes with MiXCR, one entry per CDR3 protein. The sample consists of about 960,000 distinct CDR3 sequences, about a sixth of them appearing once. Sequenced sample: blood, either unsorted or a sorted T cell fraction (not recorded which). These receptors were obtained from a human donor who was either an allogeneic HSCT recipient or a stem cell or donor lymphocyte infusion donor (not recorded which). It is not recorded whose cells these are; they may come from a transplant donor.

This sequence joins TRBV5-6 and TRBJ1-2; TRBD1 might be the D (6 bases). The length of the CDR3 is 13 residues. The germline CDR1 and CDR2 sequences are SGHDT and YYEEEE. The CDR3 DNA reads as TGTTTTTCGCGGGGGCCGACTAACTATGGCTACACCTTC. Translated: CFSRGPTNYGYTF.

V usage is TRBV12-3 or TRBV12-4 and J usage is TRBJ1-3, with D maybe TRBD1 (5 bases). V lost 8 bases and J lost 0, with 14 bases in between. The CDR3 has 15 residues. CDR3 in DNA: TGTGCCAGCGCCCAAAGGGGAACCTCTGGAAACACCATATATTTT. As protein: CASAQRGTSGNTIYF.

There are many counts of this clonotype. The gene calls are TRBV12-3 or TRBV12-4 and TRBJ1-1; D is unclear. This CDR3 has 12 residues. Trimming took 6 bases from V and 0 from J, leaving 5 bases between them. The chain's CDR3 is CASSFMNTEAFF. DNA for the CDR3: TGTGCCAGCAGCTTCATGAACACTGAAGCTTTCTTT.

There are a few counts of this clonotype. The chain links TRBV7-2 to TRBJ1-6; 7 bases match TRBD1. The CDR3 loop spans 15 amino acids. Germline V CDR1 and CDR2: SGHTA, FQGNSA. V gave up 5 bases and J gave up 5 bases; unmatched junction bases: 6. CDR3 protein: CASSPRQGDNSPLHF. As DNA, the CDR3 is TGTGCCAGCAGCCCTAGACAGGGTGATAATTCACCCCTCCACTTT.

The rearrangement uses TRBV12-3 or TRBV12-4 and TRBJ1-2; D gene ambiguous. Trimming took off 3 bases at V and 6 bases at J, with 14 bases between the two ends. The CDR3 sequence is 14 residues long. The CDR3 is CASSFSRGRHGYTF. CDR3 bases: TGTGCCAGCAGTTTTTCACGAGGACGTCATGGCTACACCTTC.

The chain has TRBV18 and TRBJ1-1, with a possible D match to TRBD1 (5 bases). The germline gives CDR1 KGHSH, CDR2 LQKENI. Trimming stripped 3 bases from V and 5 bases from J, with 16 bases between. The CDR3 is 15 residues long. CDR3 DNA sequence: TGTGCCAGCTCACCGCAAGACGGGGCATGGACTGAAGCTTTCTTT. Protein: CASSPQDGAWTEAFF.

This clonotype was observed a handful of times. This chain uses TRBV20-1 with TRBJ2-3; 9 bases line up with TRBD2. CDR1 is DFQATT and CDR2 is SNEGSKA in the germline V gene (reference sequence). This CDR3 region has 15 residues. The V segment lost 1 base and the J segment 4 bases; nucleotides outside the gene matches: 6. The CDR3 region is CSARAGGRVADTQYF. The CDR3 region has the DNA TGCAGTGCTAGAGCAGGCGGGAGGGTTGCAGATACGCAGTATTTT.

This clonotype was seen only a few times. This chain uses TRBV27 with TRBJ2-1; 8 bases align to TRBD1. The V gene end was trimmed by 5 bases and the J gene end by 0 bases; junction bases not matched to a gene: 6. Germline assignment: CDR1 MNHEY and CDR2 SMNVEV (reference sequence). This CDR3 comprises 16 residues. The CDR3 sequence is CASSTWTGSSYNEQFF. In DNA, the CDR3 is TGTGCCAGCAGTACCTGGACAGGGAGCTCCTACAATGAGCAGTTCTTC.

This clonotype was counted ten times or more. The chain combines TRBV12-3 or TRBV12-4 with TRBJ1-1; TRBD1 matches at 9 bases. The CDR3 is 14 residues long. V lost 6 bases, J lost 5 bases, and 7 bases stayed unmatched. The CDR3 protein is CASRKDRGWTEAFF. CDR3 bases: TGTGCCAGCAGGAAGGACAGGGGATGGACTGAAGCTTTCTTT.

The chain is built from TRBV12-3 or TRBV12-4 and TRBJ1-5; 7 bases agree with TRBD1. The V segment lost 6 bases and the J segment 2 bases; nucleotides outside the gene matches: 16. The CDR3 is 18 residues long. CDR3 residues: CASSSPLTGYRGNQPQHF. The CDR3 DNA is TGTGCCAGCAGCTCCCCCCTGACAGGGTACAGAGGCAATCAGCCCCAGCATTTT.

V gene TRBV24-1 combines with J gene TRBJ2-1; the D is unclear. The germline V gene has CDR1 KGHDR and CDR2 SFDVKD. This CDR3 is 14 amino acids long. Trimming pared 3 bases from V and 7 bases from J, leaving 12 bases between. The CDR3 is CATSDVAAVNEQFF. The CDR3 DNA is TGTGCCACCAGTGATGTTGCGGCGGTGAATGAGCAGTTCTTC.

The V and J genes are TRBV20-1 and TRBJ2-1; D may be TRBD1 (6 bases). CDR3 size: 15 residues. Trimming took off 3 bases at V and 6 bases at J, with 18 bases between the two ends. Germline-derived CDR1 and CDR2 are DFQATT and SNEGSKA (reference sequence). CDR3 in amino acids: CSARVRDNAFNEQFF. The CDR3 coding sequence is TGCAGTGCTAGGGTCCGGGACAACGCTTTCAATGAGCAGTTCTTC.

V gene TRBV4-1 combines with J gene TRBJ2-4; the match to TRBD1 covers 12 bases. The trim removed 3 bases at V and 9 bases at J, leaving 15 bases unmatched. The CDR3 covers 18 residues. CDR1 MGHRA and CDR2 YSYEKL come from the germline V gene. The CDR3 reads CASSHPTGRGQGAGIQYF. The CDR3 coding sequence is TGCGCCAGCAGCCATCCTACGGGAAGGGGACAGGGGGCGGGCATTCAGTACTTC.

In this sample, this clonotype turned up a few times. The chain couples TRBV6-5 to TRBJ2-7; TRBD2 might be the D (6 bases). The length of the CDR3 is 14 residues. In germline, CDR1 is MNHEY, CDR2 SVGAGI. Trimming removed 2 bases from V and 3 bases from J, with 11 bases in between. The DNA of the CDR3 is TGTGCCAGCAGTTACACCGGGACTTACTACGAGCAGTACTTC. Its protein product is CASSYTGTYYEQYF.

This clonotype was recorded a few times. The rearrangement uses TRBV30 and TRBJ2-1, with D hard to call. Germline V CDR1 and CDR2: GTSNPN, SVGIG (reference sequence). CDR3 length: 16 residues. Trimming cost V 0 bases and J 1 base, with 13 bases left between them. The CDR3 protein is CAWSVSSRNSYNEQFF. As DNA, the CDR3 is TGTGCCTGGAGTGTATCAAGCAGGAATTCCTACAATGAGCAGTTCTTC.

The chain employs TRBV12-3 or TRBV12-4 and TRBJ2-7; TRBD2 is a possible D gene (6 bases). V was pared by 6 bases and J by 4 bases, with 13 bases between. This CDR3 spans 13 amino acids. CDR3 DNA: TGTGCCAGCAGCACACGGGAGAGATACGAGCAGTACTTC. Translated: CASSTRERYEQYF.

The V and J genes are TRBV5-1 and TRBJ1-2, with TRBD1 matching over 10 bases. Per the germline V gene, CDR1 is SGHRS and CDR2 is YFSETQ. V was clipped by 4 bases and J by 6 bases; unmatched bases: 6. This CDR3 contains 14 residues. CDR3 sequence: CASSPGGQGNGYTF. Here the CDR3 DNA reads TGCGCCAGCAGCCCAGGGGGACAGGGGAATGGCTACACCTTC.

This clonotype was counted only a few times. In DNA, the CDR3 is TGTGCCAGCAGCACGTCTAGCGGGGGGGCGAGAGATACGCAGTATTTT. This sequence encodes CASSTSSGGARDTQYF. The genes are TRBV13 and TRBJ2-3, with 12 positions matching TRBD2. The CDR3 length is 16 residues. CDR1 PRHDT and CDR2 FYEKMQ come from the germline V gene (reference sequence). The V segment lost 5 bases and the J segment 5 bases; nucleotides outside the gene matches: 8.

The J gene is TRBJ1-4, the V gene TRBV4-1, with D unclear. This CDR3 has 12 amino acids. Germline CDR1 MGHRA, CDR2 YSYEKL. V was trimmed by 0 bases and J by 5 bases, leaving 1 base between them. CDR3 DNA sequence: TGCGCCAGCAGCCAAGAAAATGAAAAACTGTTTTTT. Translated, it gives CASSQENEKLFF.

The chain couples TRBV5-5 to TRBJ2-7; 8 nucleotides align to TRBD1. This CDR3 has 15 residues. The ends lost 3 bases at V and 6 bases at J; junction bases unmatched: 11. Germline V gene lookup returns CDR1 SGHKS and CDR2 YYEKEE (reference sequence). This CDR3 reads CASSYTTHQGAEQYF. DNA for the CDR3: TGTGCCAGCAGCTATACCACACACCAGGGGGCCGAGCAGTACTTC.

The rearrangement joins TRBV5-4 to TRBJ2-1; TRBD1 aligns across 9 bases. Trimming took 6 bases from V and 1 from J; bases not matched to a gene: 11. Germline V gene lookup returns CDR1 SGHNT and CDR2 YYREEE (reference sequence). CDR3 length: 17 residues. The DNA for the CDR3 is TGTGCCAGCACCATTCCGGGACAGGGCCCTTCCTACAATGAGCAGTTCTTC. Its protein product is CASTIPGQGPSYNEQFF. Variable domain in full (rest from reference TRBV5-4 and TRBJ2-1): ETGVTQSPTHLIKTRGQQVTLRCSSQSGHNTVSWYQQALGQGPQFIFQYYREEENGRGNFPPRFSGLQFPNYSSELNVNALELDDSALYLCASTIPGQGPSYNEQFFGPGTRLTVL.

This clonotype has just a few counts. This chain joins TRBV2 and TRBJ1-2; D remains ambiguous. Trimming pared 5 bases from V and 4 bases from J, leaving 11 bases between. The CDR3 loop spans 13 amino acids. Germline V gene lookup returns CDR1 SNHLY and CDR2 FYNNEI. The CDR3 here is CASSPGPSYGYTF. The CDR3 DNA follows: TGTGCCAGCAGTCCCGGGCCGAGCTATGGCTACACCTTC.

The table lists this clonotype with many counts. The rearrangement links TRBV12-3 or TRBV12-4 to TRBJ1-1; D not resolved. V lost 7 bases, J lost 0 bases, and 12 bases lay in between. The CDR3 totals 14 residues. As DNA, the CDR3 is TGTGCCAGCATTGGCAGCTCCATGAACACTGAAGCTTTCTTT. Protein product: CASIGSSMNTEAFF.

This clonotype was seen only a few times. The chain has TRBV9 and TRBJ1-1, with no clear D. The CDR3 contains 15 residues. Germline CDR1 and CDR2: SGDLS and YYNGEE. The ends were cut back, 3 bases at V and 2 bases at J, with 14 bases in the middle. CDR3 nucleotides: TGTGCCAGCAGCGCTAGTAGCGGGATTAACACTGAAGCTTTCTTT. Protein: CASSASSGINTEAFF.

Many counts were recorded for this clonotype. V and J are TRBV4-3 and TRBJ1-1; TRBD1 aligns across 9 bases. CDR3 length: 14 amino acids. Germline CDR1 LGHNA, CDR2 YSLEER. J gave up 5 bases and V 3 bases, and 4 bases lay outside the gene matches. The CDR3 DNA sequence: TGCGCCAGCAGCCAGGGACAGGGAGCGACTGAAGCTTTCTTT. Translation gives CASSQGQGATEAFF.

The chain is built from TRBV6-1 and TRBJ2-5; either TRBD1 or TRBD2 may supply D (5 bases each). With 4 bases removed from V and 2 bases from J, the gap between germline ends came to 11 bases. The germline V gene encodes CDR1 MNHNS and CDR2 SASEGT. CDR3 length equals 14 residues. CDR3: CASSAGTRQETQYF. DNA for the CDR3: TGTGCCAGCAGTGCCGGGACGAGACAAGAGACCCAGTACTTC.

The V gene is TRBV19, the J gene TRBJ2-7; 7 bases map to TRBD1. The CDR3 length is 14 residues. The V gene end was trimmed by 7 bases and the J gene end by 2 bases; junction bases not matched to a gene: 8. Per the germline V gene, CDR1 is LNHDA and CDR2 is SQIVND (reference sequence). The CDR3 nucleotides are TGTGCCAGTAAGAAGACAGGGCAGGCCTACGAGCAGTACTTC. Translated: CASKKTGQAYEQYF. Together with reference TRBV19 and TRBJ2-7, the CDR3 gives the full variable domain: DGGITQSPKYLFRKEGQNVTLSCEQNLNHDAMYWYRQDPGQGLRLIYYSQIVNDFQKGDIAEGYSVSREKKESFPLTVTSAQKNPTAFYLCASKKTGQAYEQYFGPGTRLTVT.

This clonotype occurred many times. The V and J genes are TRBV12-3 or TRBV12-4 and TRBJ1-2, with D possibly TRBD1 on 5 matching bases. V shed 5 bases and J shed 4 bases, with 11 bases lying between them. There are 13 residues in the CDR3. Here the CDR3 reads CASSLGHSYGYTF. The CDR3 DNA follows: TGTGCCAGCAGTCTAGGACACTCCTATGGCTACACCTTC.